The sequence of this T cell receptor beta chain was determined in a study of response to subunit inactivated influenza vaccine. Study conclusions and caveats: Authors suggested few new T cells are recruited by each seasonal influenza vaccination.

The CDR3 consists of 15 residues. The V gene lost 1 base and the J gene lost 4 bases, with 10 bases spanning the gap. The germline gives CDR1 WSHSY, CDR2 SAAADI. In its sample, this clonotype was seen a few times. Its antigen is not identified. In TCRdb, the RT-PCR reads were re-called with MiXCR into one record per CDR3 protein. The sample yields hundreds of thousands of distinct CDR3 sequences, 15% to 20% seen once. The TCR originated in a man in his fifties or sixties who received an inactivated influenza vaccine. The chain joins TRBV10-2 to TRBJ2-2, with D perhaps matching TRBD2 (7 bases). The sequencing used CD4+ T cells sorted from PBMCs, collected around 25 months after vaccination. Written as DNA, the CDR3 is TGCGCCAGCAGTGAGTGGGGGGGCGTCACCGGGGAGCTGTTTTTT. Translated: CASSEWGGVTGELFF.